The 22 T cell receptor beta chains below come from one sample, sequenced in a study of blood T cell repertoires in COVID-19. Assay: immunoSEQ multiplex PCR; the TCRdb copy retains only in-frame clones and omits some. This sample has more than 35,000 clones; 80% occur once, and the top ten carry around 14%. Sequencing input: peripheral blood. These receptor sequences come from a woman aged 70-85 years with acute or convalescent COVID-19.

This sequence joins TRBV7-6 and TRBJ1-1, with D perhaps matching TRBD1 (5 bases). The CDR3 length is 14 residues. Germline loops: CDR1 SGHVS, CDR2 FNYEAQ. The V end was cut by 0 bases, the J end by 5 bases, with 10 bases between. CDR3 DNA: TGTGCCAGCAGCTTAGCGTGGCAGGGAACTGAAGCTTTCTTT. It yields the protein CASSLAWQGTEAFF.

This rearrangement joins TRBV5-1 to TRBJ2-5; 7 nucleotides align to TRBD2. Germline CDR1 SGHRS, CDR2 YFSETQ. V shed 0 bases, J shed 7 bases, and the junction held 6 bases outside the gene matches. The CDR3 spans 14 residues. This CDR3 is CASSLGLADGTQYF. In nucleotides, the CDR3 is TGCGCCAGCAGCTTGGGACTAGCTGACGGGACCCAGTACTTC. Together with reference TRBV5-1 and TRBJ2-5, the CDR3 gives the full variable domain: KAGVTQTPRYLIKTRGQQVTLSCSPISGHRSVSWYQQTPGQGLQFLFEYFSETQRNKGNFPGRFSGRQFSNSRSEMNVSTLELGDSALYLCASSLGLADGTQYFGPGTRLLVL.

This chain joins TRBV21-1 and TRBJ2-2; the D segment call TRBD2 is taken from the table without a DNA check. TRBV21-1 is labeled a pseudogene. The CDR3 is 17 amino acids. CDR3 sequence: CASRGLAGTINTGELFF. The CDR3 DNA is TGTGCCAGCAGGGGACTAGCGGGGACTATCAACACCGGGGAGCTGTTTTTT.

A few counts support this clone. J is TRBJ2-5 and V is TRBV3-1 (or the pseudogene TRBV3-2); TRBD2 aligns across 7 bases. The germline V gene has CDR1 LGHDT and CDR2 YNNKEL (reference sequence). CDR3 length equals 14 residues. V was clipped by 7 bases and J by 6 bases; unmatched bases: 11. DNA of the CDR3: TGTGCCAGCAACCGCGGGGGAGGAGGACAGACCCAGTACTTC. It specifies CASNRGGGGQTQYF.

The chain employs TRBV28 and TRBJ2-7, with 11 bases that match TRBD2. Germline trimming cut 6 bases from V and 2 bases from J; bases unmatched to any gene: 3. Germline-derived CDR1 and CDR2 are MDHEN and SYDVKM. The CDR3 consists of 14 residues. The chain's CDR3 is CASRGSGRAYEQYF. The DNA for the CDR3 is TGTGCCAGCAGGGGTAGCGGGAGGGCCTACGAGCAGTACTTC.

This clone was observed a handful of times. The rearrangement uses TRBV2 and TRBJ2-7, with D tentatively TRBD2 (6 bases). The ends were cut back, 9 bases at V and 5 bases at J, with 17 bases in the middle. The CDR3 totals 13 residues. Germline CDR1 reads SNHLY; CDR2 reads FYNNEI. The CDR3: CARSGPAGNEQYF. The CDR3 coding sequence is TGTGCCAGGTCTGGGCCCGCGGGGAACGAGCAGTACTTC.

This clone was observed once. The CDR3 loop is CASSAGTPGNEKLFF. In DNA, the CDR3 is TGCGCCAGCAGCGCCGGGACACCAGGCAATGAAAAACTGTTTTTT. V is TRBV5-1 and J is TRBJ1-4, with D possibly being TRBD1 (6 bases). The germline CDR1 and CDR2 sequences are SGHRS and YFSETQ. The CDR3 loop spans 15 amino acids. The ends were cut back, 4 bases at V and 5 bases at J, with 15 bases in the middle.

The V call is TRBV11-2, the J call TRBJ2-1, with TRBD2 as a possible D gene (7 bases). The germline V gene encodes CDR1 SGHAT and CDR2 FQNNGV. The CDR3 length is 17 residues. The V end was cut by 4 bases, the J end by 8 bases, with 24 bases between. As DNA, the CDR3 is TGTGCCAGCAGCTCCTGGGGCGGGGGCGAGGAAGATGATGAGCAGTTCTTC. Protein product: CASSSWGGGEEDDEQFF.

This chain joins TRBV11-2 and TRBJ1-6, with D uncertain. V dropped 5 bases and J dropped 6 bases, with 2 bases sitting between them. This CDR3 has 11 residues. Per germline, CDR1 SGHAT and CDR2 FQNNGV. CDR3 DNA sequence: TGTGCCAGCAGCCTTAATTCACCCCTCCACTTT. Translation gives CASSLNSPLHF.

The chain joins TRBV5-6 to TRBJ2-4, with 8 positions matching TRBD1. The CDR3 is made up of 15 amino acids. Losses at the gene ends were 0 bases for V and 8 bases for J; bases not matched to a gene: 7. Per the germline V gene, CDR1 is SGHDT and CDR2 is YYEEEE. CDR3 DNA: TGTGCCAGCAGCTTGGCCGGGGTACAGGGGGACATTCAGTACTTC. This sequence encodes CASSLAGVQGDIQYF.

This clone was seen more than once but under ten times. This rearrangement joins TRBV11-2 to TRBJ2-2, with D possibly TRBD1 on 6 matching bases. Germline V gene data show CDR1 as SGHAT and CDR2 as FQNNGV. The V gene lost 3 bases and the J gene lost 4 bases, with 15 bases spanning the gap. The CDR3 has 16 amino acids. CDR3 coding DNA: TGTGCCAGCAGCTTGCTCCCCCAAGGGGGCACCGGGGAGCTGTTTTTT. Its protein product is CASSLLPQGGTGELFF.

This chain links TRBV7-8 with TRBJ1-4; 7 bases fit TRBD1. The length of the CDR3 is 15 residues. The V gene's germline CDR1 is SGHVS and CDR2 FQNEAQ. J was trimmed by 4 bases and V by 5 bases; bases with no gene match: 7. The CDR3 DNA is TGTGCCAGCAGCCACGGGACAGCCATTAATGAAAAACTGTTTTTT. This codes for CASSHGTAINEKLFF.

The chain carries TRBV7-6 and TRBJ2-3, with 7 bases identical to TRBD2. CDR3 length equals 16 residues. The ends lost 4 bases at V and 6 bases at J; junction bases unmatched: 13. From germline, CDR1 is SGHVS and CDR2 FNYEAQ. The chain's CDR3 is CASSSPPGLRKDTQYF. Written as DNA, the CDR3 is TGTGCCAGCAGCTCACCTCCGGGACTACGCAAGGATACGCAGTATTTT. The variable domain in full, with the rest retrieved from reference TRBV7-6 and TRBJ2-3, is GAGVSQSPRYKVTKRGQDVALRCDPISGHVSLYWYRQALGQGPEFLTYFNYEAQQDKSGLPNDRFSAERPEGSISTLTIQRTEQRDSAMYRCASSSPPGLRKDTQYFGPGTRLTVL.

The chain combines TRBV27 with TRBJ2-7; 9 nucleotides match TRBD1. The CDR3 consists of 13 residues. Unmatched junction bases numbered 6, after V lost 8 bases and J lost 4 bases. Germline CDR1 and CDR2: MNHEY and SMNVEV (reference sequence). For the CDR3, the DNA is TGTGCCAGCGCCGGGACAGGGATTTACGAGCAGTACTTC. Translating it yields CASAGTGIYEQYF.

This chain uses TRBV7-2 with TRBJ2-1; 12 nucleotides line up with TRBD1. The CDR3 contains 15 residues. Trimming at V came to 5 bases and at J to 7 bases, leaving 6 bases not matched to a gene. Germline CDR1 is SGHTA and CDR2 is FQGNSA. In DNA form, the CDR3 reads TGTGCCAGCAGCCCCCGGGACAGGGGGCTTAATGAGCAGTTCTTC. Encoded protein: CASSPRDRGLNEQFF.

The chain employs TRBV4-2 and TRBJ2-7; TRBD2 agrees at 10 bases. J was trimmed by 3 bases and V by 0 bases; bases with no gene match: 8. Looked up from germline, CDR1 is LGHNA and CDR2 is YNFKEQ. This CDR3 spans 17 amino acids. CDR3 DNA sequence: TGTGCCAGCAGCCAAGATAGCGGGGGGTGGGATCTCTACGAGCAGTACTTC. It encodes CASSQDSGGWDLYEQYF.

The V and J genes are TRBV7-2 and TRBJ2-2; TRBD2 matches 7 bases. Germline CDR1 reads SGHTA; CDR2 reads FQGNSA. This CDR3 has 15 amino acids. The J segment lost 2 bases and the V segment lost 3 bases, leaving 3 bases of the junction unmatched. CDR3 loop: CASSFLAVNTGELFF. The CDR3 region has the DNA TGTGCCAGCAGCTTTCTAGCGGTCAACACCGGGGAGCTGTTTTTT.

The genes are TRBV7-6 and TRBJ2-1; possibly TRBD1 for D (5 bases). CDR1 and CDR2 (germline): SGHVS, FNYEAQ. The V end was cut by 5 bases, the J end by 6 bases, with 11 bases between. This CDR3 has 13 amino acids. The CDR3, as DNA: TGTGCCAGCAGCCCAGGGTCGACCAATGAGCAGTTCTTC. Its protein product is CASSPGSTNEQFF.

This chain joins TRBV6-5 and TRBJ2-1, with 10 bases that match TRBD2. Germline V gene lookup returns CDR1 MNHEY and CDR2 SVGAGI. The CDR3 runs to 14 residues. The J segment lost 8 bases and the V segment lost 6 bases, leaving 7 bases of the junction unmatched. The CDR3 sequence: CASRRASGSDEQFF. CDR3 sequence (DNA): TGTGCCAGCAGGAGGGCTAGCGGGAGTGATGAGCAGTTCTTC.

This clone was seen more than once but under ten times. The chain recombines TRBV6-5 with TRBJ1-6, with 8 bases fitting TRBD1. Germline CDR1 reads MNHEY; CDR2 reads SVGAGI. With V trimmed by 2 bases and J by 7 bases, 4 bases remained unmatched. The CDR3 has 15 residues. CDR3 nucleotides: TGTGCCAGCAGTTACAGGCAGGGGGCGAATTCACCCCTCCACTTT. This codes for CASSYRQGANSPLHF.

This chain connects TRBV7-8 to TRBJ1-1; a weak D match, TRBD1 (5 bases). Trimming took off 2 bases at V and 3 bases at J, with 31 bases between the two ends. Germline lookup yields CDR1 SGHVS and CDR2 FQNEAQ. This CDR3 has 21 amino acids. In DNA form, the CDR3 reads TGTGCCAGCAGCTTACTGCGGGGCTCAAATCGCGTACAGATTTTATACACTGAAGCTTTCTTT. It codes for CASSLLRGSNRVQILYTEAFF. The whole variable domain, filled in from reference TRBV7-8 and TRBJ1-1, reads GAGVSQSPRYKVAKRGQDVALRCDPISGHVSLFWYQQALGQGPEFLTYFQNEAQLDKSGLPSDRFFAERPEGSVSTLKIQRTQQEDSAVYLCASSLLRGSNRVQILYTEAFFGQGTRLTVV.

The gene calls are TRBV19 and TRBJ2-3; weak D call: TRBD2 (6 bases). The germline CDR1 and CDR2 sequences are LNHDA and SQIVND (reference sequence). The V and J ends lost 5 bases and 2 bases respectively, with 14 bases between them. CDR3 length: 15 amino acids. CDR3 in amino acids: CASSPPGRITDTQYF. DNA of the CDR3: TGTGCCAGTAGTCCGCCCGGGAGAATCACAGATACGCAGTATTTT. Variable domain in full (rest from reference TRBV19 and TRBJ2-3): DGGITQSPKYLFRKEGQNVTLSCEQNLNHDAMYWYRQDPGQGLRLIYYSQIVNDFQKGDIAEGYSVSREKKESFPLTVTSAQKNPTAFYLCASSPPGRITDTQYFGPGTRLTVL.